Listed here are 5 T cell receptor beta chains from one sample, sequenced in a study of T cell repertoires in cytomegalovirus infection. TCRdb reprocessed the reads with MiXCR, giving one entry per CDR3 protein. Among around 130,000 distinct CDR3 sequences listed, approximately 9.2% were seen once. The sample taken for sequencing was PBMCs. The receptors were sampled from a human donor in good health (CMV status not recorded). Some clones in this sample may be carry-over from other donors' samples.

This clonotype was found many times. The chain couples TRBV28 to TRBJ1-1; D possibly corresponds to TRBD1 (5 bases). CDR1 and CDR2 (germline): MDHEN, SYDVKM. V dropped 6 bases and J dropped 1 base, with 12 bases sitting between them. The CDR3 covers 14 residues. The DNA of the CDR3 is TGTGCCAGCAGAACCGGGACGGGGAACACTGAAGCTTTCTTT. It specifies CASRTGTGNTEAFF.

This clonotype was seen at least ten times. The chain uses TRBV7-8 and TRBJ2-7; 7 positions agree with TRBD1. CDR3 length equals 15 residues. J lost 3 bases, V lost 5 bases, and 10 bases had no gene match. The germline CDR1 and CDR2 sequences are SGHVS and FQNEAQ. CDR3 sequence reads: CASSARTGTHYEQYF. The CDR3 DNA sequence: TGTGCCAGCAGCGCCCGGACAGGAACCCACTACGAGCAGTACTTC.

The J gene is TRBJ1-1, the V gene TRBV5-1, with TRBD1 identical over 9 bases. The V gene end was trimmed by 1 base and the J gene end by 3 bases; junction bases not matched to a gene: 10. The germline CDR1 and CDR2 sequences are SGHRS and YFSETQ. CDR3 size: 17 residues. The CDR3 bases are TGCGCCAGCAGCTTGTCGACAGGGGGGATTATGGACACTGAAGCTTTCTTT. Translation gives CASSLSTGGIMDTEAFF.

This clonotype was found many times. The chain has TRBV6-1 and TRBJ2-1; 11 bases fit TRBD2. This CDR3 contains 14 residues. Unmatched junction bases numbered 7, after V lost 6 bases and J lost 9 bases. Germline CDR1 reads MNHNS; CDR2 reads SASEGT. The CDR3, as DNA: TGTGCCAGCAGGTGGAGTAGCGGGGGGGCTGAGCAGTTCTTC. It codes for CASRWSSGGAEQFF.

The chain is built from TRBV5-1 and TRBJ2-3, with D unresolved. V was shortened by 4 bases and J by 0 bases, with 12 bases between the two germline ends. The CDR3 totals 15 residues. Germline assignment: CDR1 SGHRS and CDR2 YFSETQ. This chain's CDR3 is CASSPDTTSTDTQYF. The DNA for the CDR3 is TGCGCCAGCAGCCCCGACACAACTAGCACAGATACGCAGTATTTT. Supplemented by reference TRBV5-1 and TRBJ2-3, the full variable domain reads KAGVTQTPRYLIKTRGQQVTLSCSPISGHRSVSWYQQTPGQGLQFLFEYFSETQRNKGNFPGRFSGRQFSNSRSEMNVSTLELGDSALYLCASSPDTTSTDTQYFGPGTRLTVL.